This section outlines one T cell receptor beta chain sequence together with its context. Antigen: not known. The data were taken from a study of shared clonotypes between healthy human individuals. Whole-study context: The composition of the donors was a couple of women and a few men aged 18 to 49.

None of the donors, who were healthy HIV-negative adults, had recently had acute infections or vaccinations. After removal of 0 bases from V and 2 bases from J, the junction contained 5 bases not matched to a gene. Germline values: CDR1 SEHNR, CDR2 FQNEAQ (reference sequence). The CDR3 runs to 16 residues. The run depth of the assay was deep. Libraries were prepared by immunoSEQ multiplex PCR; TCRdb keeps only in-frame clonotypes and omits some of them. In the table there are 450,000 to 550,000 clones, more than 65% of which are singletons. General observations from the study: The small donor group covered limited genetic and exposure diversity.

The source is a woman aged 40 to 50 in good health. Some clones in this sample may be carry-over from other donors' samples. The chain carries TRBV7-9 and TRBJ2-7; 9 positions match TRBD2. Sequencing used PBMCs. The CDR3 spells CASSLARGLAAYEQYF. The CDR3 region has the DNA TGTGCCAGCAGCTTAGCACGGGGACTAGCTGCCTACGAGCAGTACTTC.